This T cell receptor (beta chain) was obtained from a study of T cell responses to AZD1222 COVID-19 vaccine. The CDR3 consists of 14 residues. Trimming took 1 base from V and 4 from J, leaving 11 bases between them. From germline, CDR1 is SGHTS and CDR2 YDEGEE. Clones were sequenced by immunoSEQ multiplex PCR, and TCRdb holds only the in-frame ones, with some missing. The sample has approximately 57,000 clones, roughly 86% seen once. The receptor's source is an adult in good health. This chain connects TRBV5-8 to TRBJ1-1, with D possibly being TRBD1 (6 bases). Specimen: peripheral blood, collected on day 0 of AZD1222 vaccination. The CDR3 nucleotides read TGTGCCAGCAGCTTGCGGGGGGCGGGCACTGAAGCTTTCTTT. Translation gives CASSLRGAGTEAFF. The full variable domain, in which reference TRBV5-8 and TRBJ1-1 provide the parts outside the CDR3, is EAGVTQSPTHLIKTRGQQATLRCSPISGHTSVYWYQQALGLGLQFLLWYDEGEERNRGNFPPRFSGRQFPNYSSELNVNALELEDSALYLCASSLRGAGTEAFFGQGTRLTVV.